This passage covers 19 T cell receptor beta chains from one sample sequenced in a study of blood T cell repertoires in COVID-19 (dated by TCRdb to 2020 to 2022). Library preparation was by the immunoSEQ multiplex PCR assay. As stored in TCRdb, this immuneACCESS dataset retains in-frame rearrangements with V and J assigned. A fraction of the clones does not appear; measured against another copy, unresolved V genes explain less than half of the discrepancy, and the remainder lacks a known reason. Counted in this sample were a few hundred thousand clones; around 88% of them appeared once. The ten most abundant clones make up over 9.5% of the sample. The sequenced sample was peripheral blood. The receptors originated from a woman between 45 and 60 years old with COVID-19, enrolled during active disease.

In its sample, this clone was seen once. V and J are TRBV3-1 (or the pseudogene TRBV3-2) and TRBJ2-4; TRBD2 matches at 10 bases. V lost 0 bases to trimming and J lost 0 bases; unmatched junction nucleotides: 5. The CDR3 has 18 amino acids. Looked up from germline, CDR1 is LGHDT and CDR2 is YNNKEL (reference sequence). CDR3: CASSQEGGLAVAKNIQYF. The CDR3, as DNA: TGTGCCAGCAGCCAAGAGGGAGGACTAGCGGTAGCCAAAAACATTCAGTACTTC.

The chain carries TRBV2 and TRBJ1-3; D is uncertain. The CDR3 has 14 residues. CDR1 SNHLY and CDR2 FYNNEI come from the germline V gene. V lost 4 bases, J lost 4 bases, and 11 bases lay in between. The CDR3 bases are TGTGCCAGCAGTGGCCAAGGAGGAGGAAACACCATATATTTT. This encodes CASSGQGGGNTIYF.

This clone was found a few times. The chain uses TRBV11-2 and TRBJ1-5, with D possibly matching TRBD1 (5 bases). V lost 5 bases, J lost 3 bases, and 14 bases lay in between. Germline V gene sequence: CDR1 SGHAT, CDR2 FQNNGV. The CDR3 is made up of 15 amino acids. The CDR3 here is CASSPGGGNNQPQHF. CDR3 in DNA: TGTGCCAGCAGCCCCGGGGGAGGGAACAATCAGCCCCAGCATTTT.

The chain's CDR3 is CASSSLSPTGELFF. CDR3 nucleotide sequence: TGCGCCAGCAGCTCCCTAAGTCCCACCGGGGAGCTGTTTTTT. This chain links TRBV5-1 with TRBJ2-2; the D is unclear. The CDR3 spans 14 residues. V was shortened by 3 bases and J by 4 bases, with 10 bases between the two germline ends. The germline gives CDR1 SGHRS, CDR2 YFSETQ.

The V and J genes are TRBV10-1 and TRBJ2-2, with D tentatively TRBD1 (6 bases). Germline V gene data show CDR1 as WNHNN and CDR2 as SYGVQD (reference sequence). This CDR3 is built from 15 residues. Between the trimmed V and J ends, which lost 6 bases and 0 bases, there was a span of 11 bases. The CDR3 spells CASSAGTTNTGELFF. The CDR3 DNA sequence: TGCGCCAGCAGCGCCGGGACAACGAACACCGGGGAGCTGTTTTTT.

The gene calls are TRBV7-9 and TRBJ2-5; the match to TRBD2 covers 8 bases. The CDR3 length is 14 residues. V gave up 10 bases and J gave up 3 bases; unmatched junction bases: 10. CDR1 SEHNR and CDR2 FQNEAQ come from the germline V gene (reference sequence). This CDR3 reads CATREGGAKETQYF. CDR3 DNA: TGTGCCACCCGGGAGGGGGGGGCGAAAGAGACCCAGTACTTC.

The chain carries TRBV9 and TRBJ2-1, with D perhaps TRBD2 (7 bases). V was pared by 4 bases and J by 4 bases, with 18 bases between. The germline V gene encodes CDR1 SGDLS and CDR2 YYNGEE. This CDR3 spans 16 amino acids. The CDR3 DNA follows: TGTGCCAGCAGCCCGAGGGGGGGGAAGACTTACAATGAGCAGTTCTTC. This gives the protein CASSPRGGKTYNEQFF.

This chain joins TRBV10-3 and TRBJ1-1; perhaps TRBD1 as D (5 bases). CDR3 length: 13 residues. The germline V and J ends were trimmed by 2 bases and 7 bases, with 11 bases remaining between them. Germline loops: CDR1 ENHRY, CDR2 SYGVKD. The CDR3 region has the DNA TGTGCCATCAGTGAGGACAGATACTTTGAAGCTTTCTTT. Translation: CAISEDRYFEAFF.

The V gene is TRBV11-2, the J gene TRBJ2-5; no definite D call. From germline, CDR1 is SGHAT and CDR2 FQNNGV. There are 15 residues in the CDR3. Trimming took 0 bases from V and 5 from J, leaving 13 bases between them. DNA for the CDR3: TGTGCCAGCAGCTTAGATGGTTCGACATTGGAGACCCAGTACTTC. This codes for CASSLDGSTLETQYF.

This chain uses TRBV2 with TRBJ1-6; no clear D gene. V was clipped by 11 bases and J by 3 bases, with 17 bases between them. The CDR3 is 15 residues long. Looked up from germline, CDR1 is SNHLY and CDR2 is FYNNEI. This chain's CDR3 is CAGTLEGDYNSPLHF. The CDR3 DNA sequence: TGTGCCGGCACTTTAGAAGGAGACTATAATTCACCCCTCCACTTT. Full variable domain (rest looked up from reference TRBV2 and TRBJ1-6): EPEVTQTPSHQVTQMGQEVILRCVPISNHLYFYWYRQILGQKVEFLVSFYNNEISEKSEIFDDQFSVERPDGSNFTLKIRSTKLEDSAMYFCAGTLEGDYNSPLHFGNGTRLTVT.

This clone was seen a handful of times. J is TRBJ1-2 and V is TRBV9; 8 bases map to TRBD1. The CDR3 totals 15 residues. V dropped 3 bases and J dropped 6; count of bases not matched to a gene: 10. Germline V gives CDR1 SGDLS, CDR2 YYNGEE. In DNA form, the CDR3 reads TGTGCCAGCAGCGCGACCCGACAGGGGATGGATGGCTACACCTTC. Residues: CASSATRQGMDGYTF.

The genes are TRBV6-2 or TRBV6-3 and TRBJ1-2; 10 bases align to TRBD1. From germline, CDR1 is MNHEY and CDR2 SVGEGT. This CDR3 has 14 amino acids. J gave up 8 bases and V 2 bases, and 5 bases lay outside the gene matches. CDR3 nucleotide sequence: TGTGCCAGCAGTTACGAGCCGACAGGGGGCGGCTACACCTTC. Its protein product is CASSYEPTGGGYTF.

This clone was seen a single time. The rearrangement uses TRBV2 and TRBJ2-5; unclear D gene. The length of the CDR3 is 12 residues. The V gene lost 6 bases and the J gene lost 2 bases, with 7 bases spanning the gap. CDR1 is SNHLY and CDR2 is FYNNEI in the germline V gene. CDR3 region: CASSVGQETQYF. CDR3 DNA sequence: TGTGCCAGCAGCGTCGGGCAAGAGACCCAGTACTTC.

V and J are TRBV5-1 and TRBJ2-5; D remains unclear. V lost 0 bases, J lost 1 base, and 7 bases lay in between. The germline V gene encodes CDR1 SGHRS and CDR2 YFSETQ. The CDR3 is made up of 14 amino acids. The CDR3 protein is CASSLGGIQETQYF. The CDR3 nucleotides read TGCGCCAGCAGCTTGGGAGGAATCCAAGAGACCCAGTACTTC.

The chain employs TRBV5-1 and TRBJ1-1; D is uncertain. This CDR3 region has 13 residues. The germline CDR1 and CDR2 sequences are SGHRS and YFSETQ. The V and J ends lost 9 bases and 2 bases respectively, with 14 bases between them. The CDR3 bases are TGCGCCACAAGAGAGGCGATCAACACTGAAGCTTTCTTT. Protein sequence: CATREAINTEAFF. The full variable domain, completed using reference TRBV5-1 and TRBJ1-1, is KAGVTQTPRYLIKTRGQQVTLSCSPISGHRSVSWYQQTPGQGLQFLFEYFSETQRNKGNFPGRFSGRQFSNSRSEMNVSTLELGDSALYLCATREAINTEAFFGQGTRLTVV.

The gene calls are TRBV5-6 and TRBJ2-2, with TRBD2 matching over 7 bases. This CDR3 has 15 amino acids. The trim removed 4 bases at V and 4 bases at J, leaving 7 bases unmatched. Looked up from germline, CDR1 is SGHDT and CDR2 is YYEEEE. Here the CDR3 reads CASSPSGGGTGELFF. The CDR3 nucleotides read TGTGCCAGCAGCCCCTCGGGGGGAGGCACCGGGGAGCTGTTTTTT. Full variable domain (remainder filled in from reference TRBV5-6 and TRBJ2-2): DAGVTQSPTHLIKTRGQQVTLRCSPKSGHDTVSWYQQALGQGPQFIFQYYEEEERQRGNFPDRFSGHQFPNYSSELNVNALLLGDSALYLCASSPSGGGTGELFFGEGSRLTVL.

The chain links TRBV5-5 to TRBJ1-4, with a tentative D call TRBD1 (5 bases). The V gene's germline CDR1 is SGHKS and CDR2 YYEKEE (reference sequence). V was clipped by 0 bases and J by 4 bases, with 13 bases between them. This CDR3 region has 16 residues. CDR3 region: CASSLDYRLINEKLFF. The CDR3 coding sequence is TGTGCCAGCAGCTTGGATTACAGGTTAATTAATGAAAAACTGTTTTTT.

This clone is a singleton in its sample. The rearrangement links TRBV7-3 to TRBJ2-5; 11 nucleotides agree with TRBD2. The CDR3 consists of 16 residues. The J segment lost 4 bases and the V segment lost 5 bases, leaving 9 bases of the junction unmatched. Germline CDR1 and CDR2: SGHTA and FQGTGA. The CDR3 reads CASSLELAGGSETQYF. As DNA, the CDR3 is TGTGCCAGCAGCCTCGAGCTAGCGGGGGGATCAGAGACCCAGTACTTC.

The CDR3 nucleotides are TGTGCCAGCAGTGAAGGGGGCGCGACCTACGAGCAGTACTTC. It codes for CASSEGGATYEQYF. V and J are TRBV6-1 and TRBJ2-7, with D possibly TRBD1 on 5 matching bases. Germline CDR1 reads MNHNS; CDR2 reads SASEGT. V dropped 1 base and J dropped 2 bases, with 9 bases sitting between them. The CDR3 consists of 14 residues.